These 29 T cell receptor beta chains originate from one sample sequenced in a study of blood T cell repertoires in COVID-19. This table comes from immunoSEQ multiplex PCR, and its TCRdb copy is limited to in-frame clones, with some not included. The sample consists of around 290,000 clones, 80% to 90% of them appearing once. Sequencing used peripheral blood. The receptors were gathered from a woman in her seventies with COVID-19, enrolled during active disease.

J is TRBJ1-2 and V is TRBV2; 7 nucleotides line up with TRBD1. In germline, CDR1 is SNHLY, CDR2 FYNNEI. J lost 4 bases, V lost 4 bases, and 6 bases had no gene match. The CDR3 extends over 14 amino acids. CDR3 sequence reads: CASSGGRGTYGYTF. DNA for the CDR3: TGTGCCAGCAGTGGGGGCAGGGGGACCTATGGCTACACCTTC.

This clone was detected only once. CDR3 sequence (DNA): TGTGCCAGTACCACGGGGACAGGGGACTATGGCTACACCTTC. Translation gives CASTTGTGDYGYTF. This chain links TRBV19 with TRBJ1-2; 10 bases match TRBD1. Germline V lookup: CDR1 LNHDA, CDR2 SQIVND (reference sequence). The junction had 5 bases not matched to a gene; V was cut back by 7 bases and J by 3 bases. This CDR3 is 14 amino acids long.

The genes are TRBV18 and TRBJ1-1, with D possibly being TRBD1 (5 bases). Germline assignment: CDR1 KGHSH and CDR2 LQKENI. Trimming removed 1 base from V and 6 bases from J, with 9 bases in between. The CDR3 is made up of 13 amino acids. CDR3 amino acids: CASSPLRQPEAFF. The CDR3 DNA sequence: TGTGCCAGCTCACCACTACGACAGCCTGAAGCTTTCTTT.

The chain uses TRBV5-4 and TRBJ2-7; TRBD2 matches 9 bases. Germline CDR1 and CDR2: SGHNT and YYREEE (reference sequence). CDR3 size: 16 residues. V trimming: 0 bases; J trimming: 6 bases; junction bases outside the gene matches: 10. CDR3 protein: CASSLGLAGFGIEQYF. CDR3 DNA: TGTGCCAGCAGCTTGGGTCTAGCGGGATTCGGAATCGAGCAGTACTTC.

This clone occurred a few times. The V gene is TRBV20-1, the J gene TRBJ2-2; D unclear. Germline-derived CDR1 and CDR2 are DFQATT and SNEGSKA (reference sequence). This CDR3 is built from 11 residues. V was trimmed by 5 bases and J by 3 bases, leaving 4 bases between them. CDR3 coding DNA: TGCAGTGCTCTTTACACCGGGGAGCTGTTTTTT. It yields the protein CSALYTGELFF.

The chain couples TRBV2 to TRBJ1-1, with D maybe TRBD1 (6 bases). The length of the CDR3 is 13 residues. The germline gives CDR1 SNHLY, CDR2 FYNNEI. The V gene lost 3 bases and the J gene lost 9 bases, with 14 bases spanning the gap. This CDR3 reads CASSDPKTGKAFF. In DNA form, the CDR3 reads TGTGCCAGCAGTGATCCAAAAACAGGGAAAGCTTTCTTT.

V is TRBV5-1 and J is TRBJ2-1, with unresolved D. Trimming took off 1 base at V and 3 bases at J, with 11 bases between the two ends. Germline V gene lookup returns CDR1 SGHRS and CDR2 YFSETQ. CDR3 size: 15 residues. Written as DNA, the CDR3 is TGCGCCAGCAGCTTGTCCGATCCCGGCTACAATGAGCAGTTCTTC. It codes for CASSLSDPGYNEQFF.

This chain links TRBV6-5 with TRBJ2-2; TRBD1 matches at 9 bases. This CDR3 region has 15 residues. From germline, CDR1 is MNHEY and CDR2 SVGAGI. V was pared by 4 bases and J by 4 bases, with 4 bases of the junction left unmatched. The CDR3 loop is CASSWDREGTGELFF. CDR3 bases: TGTGCCAGCAGTTGGGACAGGGAGGGCACCGGGGAGCTGTTTTTT.

The chain links TRBV4-1 to TRBJ2-1; D uncertain. Germline V lookup: CDR1 MGHRA, CDR2 YSYEKL. The length of the CDR3 is 12 residues. V was pared by 4 bases and J by 6 bases, with 7 bases between. The CDR3 spells CASSPPGNEQFF. The CDR3, as DNA: TGCGCCAGCAGCCCCCCCGGCAATGAGCAGTTCTTC.

About this clone itself: An end of the junction differs from the germline gene, which may be a read error. The chain couples TRBV18 to TRBJ2-5; D unresolved. Germline assignment: CDR1 KGHSH and CDR2 LQKENI. CDR3 length equals 18 residues. DNA of the CDR3: TGTGCCAGCTCCCCACCAGGTCTAGGCCTGCTTTACCAAGAGACCCAGTACTTC. Translation: CASSPPGLGLLYQETQYF.

This clone was found once. The chain is built from TRBV29-1 and TRBJ1-1; no definite D call. Germline V lookup: CDR1 SQVTM, CDR2 ANQGSEA. The CDR3 extends over 10 amino acids. The V end lost 6 bases, the J end lost 4 bases, and 6 bases lay between the germline ends. CDR3 residues: CSVIVTEAFF. In DNA, the CDR3 is TGCAGCGTAATCGTCACTGAAGCTTTCTTT.

The V gene is TRBV6-1, the J gene TRBJ1-6, with D perhaps matching TRBD1 (5 bases). Germline V gene data show CDR1 as MNHNS and CDR2 as SASEGT. The CDR3 runs to 16 residues. The V gene lost 3 bases and the J gene lost 6 bases, with 15 bases spanning the gap. The CDR3 loop is CASSDGVGTLNSPLHF. The CDR3 DNA follows: TGTGCCAGCAGTGATGGAGTAGGGACTCTTAATTCACCCCTCCACTTT.

The chain uses TRBV27 and TRBJ2-1; 8 nucleotides agree with TRBD2. The germline V gene encodes CDR1 MNHEY and CDR2 SMNVEV (reference sequence). The CDR3 is 18 amino acids. Trimming cost V 4 bases and J 9 bases; bases outside gene matches: 20. CDR3 sequence (DNA): TGTGCCAGCAGTTCTTTCCTAAAGACTAGCGCCATTTCGAGTGAGCAGTTCTTC. As protein: CASSSFLKTSAISSEQFF.

The J gene is TRBJ1-3, the V gene TRBV3-1 (or the pseudogene TRBV3-2); 7 bases align to TRBD1. The CDR3 spans 15 residues. Unmatched junction bases numbered 8, after V lost 5 bases and J lost 4 bases. Germline values: CDR1 LGHDT, CDR2 YNNKEL (reference sequence). CDR3 bases: TGTGCCAGCAGCGTCTCCGGGACAGCCGGAAACACCATATATTTT. It is translated as CASSVSGTAGNTIYF.

J is TRBJ1-1 and V is TRBV19; D is possibly TRBD1 (6 bases). This CDR3 is 14 amino acids long. The V end was cut by 7 bases, the J end by 6 bases, with 18 bases between. The germline CDR1 and CDR2 sequences are LNHDA and SQIVND (reference sequence). The CDR3 sequence: CASTLQGVTPEAFF. CDR3 sequence (DNA): TGTGCCAGTACCTTACAGGGAGTTACCCCTGAAGCTTTCTTT.

The chain joins TRBV9 to TRBJ2-7; 10 nucleotides align to TRBD2. The CDR3 is 17 amino acids. V lost 3 bases and J lost 0; bases outside the gene matches: 9. In germline, CDR1 is SGDLS, CDR2 YYNGEE. The CDR3 DNA reads as TGTGCCAGCAGCGCAGCGGGGGGGACTGGAAGCTCCTACGAGCAGTACTTC. Protein product: CASSAAGGTGSSYEQYF.

The J gene is TRBJ1-4, the V gene TRBV10-3; 9 bases map to TRBD1. From germline, CDR1 is ENHRY and CDR2 SYGVKD. After removal of 5 bases from V and 5 bases from J, the junction contained 6 bases not matched to a gene. CDR3 length equals 15 residues. CDR3: CAISTGQGLNEKLFF. The CDR3 region has the DNA TGTGCCATCAGTACGGGACAGGGACTAAATGAAAAACTGTTTTTT.

V gene TRBV7-9 combines with J gene TRBJ1-5; TRBD1 aligns across 7 bases. CDR3 size: 15 residues. Germline values: CDR1 SEHNR, CDR2 FQNEAQ (reference sequence). Trimming took 4 bases from V and 2 from J; bases not matched to a gene: 5. This CDR3 reads CASSSGQVGNQPQHF. As DNA, the CDR3 is TGTGCCAGCAGCTCTGGACAGGTTGGCAATCAGCCCCAGCATTTT.

The chain couples TRBV19 to TRBJ1-4; D is possibly TRBD1 (6 bases). Per the germline V gene, CDR1 is LNHDA and CDR2 is SQIVND (reference sequence). CDR3 length: 14 residues. Trimming stripped 3 bases from V and 3 bases from J, with 8 bases between. The CDR3 sequence: CASSIKGANEKLFF. The CDR3 DNA is TGTGCCAGTAGTATCAAGGGGGCTAATGAAAAACTGTTTTTT.

V usage is TRBV2 and J usage is TRBJ1-2; 8 bases are shared with TRBD1. J lost 4 bases, V lost 7 bases, and 8 bases had no gene match. This CDR3 comprises 14 residues. Germline CDR1 is SNHLY and CDR2 is FYNNEI. The CDR3 loop reads CASILQGESYGYTF. The DNA of the CDR3 is TGTGCCAGCATCCTACAGGGGGAAAGCTATGGCTACACCTTC.

The count of this clone is one. The rearrangement uses TRBV7-2 and TRBJ1-2, with D tentatively TRBD1 (5 bases). CDR3 length equals 16 residues. V gave up 2 bases and J gave up 3 bases, with 16 bases separating them. The V gene's germline CDR1 is SGHTA and CDR2 FQGNSA. The CDR3 loop reads CASSLSTRGGDYGYTF. The CDR3, as DNA: TGTGCCAGCAGCTTATCAACTCGCGGGGGGGACTATGGCTACACCTTC.

CDR3 sequence: CASSLVRANTEAFF. As DNA, the CDR3 is TGTGCCAGCAGCTTAGTCAGGGCGAACACTGAAGCTTTCTTT. The chain combines TRBV11-1 with TRBJ1-1, with a weak D call TRBD1 (5 bases). Germline V CDR1 and CDR2: SGHAT, FQDESV (reference sequence). The CDR3 sequence is 14 residues long. The V end lost 1 base, the J end lost 1 base, and 7 bases lay between the germline ends.

V usage is TRBV10-1 and J usage is TRBJ1-2; D is undetermined. Per germline, CDR1 WNHNN and CDR2 SYGVQD (reference sequence). This CDR3 comprises 13 residues. The V and J ends lost 0 bases and 12 bases respectively, with 14 bases between them. The CDR3 sequence: CASSESGRSGHTF. In DNA, the CDR3 is TGCGCCAGCAGTGAGTCGGGGAGGTCGGGCCACACCTTC.

The rearrangement links TRBV24-1 to TRBJ1-1; D remains ambiguous. Germline CDR1 reads KGHDR; CDR2 reads SFDVKD. The CDR3 is made up of 14 amino acids. With 3 bases removed from V and 4 bases from J, the gap between germline ends came to 11 bases. As DNA, the CDR3 is TGTGCCACCAGTGATGGACGACGGGGCACTGAAGCTTTCTTT. As protein: CATSDGRRGTEAFF.

This chain uses TRBV9 with TRBJ2-2; perhaps TRBD2 as D (6 bases). With 3 bases removed from V and 5 bases from J, the gap between germline ends came to 11 bases. Germline V lookup: CDR1 SGDLS, CDR2 YYNGEE. CDR3 length: 14 amino acids. The CDR3 DNA is TGTGCCAGCAGCGGGGAGGAGGGAACCGGGGAGCTGTTTTTT. Its translation is CASSGEEGTGELFF.

V and J are TRBV27 and TRBJ2-1, with a weak D call TRBD2 (6 bases). The CDR3 runs 14 residues. V was pared by 7 bases and J by 3 bases, with 13 bases between. Germline V gene data show CDR1 as MNHEY and CDR2 as SMNVEV (reference sequence). The CDR3 DNA reads TGTGCCAGCAACTCCGGGACTCTCTACAATGAGCAGTTCTTC. Amino acids: CASNSGTLYNEQFF.

The chain recombines TRBV12-3 or TRBV12-4 with TRBJ1-2, with no clear D. Between the trimmed V and J ends, which lost 1 base and 7 bases, there was a span of 7 bases. The CDR3 extends over 12 amino acids. The CDR3 DNA follows: TGTGCCAGCAGTTTAGGTCACTTTGGCTACACCTTC. Translation: CASSLGHFGYTF.

This chain uses TRBV6-5 with TRBJ1-1; D possibly corresponds to TRBD1 (6 bases). Trimming shortened V by 6 bases and J by 1 base, and 15 bases separated the two germline ends. The germline V gene has CDR1 MNHEY and CDR2 SVGAGI. CDR3 length: 15 residues. The CDR3 reads CASREGQGENTEAFF. The CDR3 region has the DNA TGTGCCAGCAGAGAGGGACAAGGGGAGAACACTGAAGCTTTCTTT.

The genes are TRBV6-6 and TRBJ2-1; 9 bases line up with TRBD1. This CDR3 region has 14 residues. Germline-derived CDR1 and CDR2 are MNHNY and SVGAGI (reference sequence). Unmatched junction bases numbered 7, after V lost 8 bases and J lost 5 bases. The CDR3 protein is CASFDRGIDNEQFF. The CDR3 coding sequence is TGTGCCAGCTTCGACAGGGGGATCGACAATGAGCAGTTCTTC.